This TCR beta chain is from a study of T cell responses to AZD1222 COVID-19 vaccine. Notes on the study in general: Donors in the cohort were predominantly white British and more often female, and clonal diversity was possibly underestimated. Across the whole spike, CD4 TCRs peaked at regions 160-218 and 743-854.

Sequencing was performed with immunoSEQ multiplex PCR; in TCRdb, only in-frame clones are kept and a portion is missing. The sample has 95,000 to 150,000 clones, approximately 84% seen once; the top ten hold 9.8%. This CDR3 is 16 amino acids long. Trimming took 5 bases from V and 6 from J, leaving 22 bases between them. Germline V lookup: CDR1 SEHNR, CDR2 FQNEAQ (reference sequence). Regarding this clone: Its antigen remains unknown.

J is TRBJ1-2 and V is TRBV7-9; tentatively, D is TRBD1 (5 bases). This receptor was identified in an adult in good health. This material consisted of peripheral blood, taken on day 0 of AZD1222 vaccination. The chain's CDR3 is CASSLHLRGDRHGYTF. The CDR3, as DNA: TGTGCCAGCAGCCTTCACCTTCGAGGGGATCGTCATGGCTACACCTTC.